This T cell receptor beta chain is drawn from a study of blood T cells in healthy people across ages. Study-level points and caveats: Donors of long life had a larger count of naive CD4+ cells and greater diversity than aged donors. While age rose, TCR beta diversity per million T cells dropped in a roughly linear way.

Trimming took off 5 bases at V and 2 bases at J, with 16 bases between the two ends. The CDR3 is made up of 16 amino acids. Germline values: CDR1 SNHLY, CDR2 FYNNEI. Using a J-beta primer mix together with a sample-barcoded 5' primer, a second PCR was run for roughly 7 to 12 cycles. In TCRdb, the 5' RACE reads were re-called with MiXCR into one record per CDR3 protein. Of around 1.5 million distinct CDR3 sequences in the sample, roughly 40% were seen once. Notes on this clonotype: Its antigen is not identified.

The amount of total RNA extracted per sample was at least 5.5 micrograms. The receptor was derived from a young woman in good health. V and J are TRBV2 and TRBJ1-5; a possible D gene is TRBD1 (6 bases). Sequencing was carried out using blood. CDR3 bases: TGTGCCAGCAGTCTAGGGGCTACAGGGCGCAATCAGCCCCAGCATTTT. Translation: CASSLGATGRNQPQHF.